This T cell receptor beta chain was identified during a study of blood T cell repertoires in COVID-19. Overall study context: Nucleic acid was either cDNA or gDNA, and it came from T cells, B-cell-depleted T cells, or PBMCs.

Germline CDR1 LNHDA, CDR2 SQIVND (reference sequence). Unmatched junction bases numbered 10, after V lost 5 bases and J lost 4 bases. The CDR3 extends over 15 amino acids. This clone turned up a few times. The data were produced by immunoSEQ multiplex PCR, yet TCRdb's version contains in-frame clones alone and is incomplete. Among 150,000 to 200,000 clones, roughly 77% were seen once, and the ten largest hold roughly 12%. Enrollment of patients from Seattle took place during active infection, with longitudinal follow-up. The material sequenced was peripheral blood. This TCR was recovered from a woman aged 80 or older with COVID-19, enrolled during active disease. The chain uses TRBV19 and TRBJ1-2; 7 nucleotides match TRBD1. The CDR3 loop reads CASSPRGNALYGYTF. The CDR3 bases are TGTGCCAGTAGTCCCAGGGGGAACGCCCTCTATGGCTACACCTTC.